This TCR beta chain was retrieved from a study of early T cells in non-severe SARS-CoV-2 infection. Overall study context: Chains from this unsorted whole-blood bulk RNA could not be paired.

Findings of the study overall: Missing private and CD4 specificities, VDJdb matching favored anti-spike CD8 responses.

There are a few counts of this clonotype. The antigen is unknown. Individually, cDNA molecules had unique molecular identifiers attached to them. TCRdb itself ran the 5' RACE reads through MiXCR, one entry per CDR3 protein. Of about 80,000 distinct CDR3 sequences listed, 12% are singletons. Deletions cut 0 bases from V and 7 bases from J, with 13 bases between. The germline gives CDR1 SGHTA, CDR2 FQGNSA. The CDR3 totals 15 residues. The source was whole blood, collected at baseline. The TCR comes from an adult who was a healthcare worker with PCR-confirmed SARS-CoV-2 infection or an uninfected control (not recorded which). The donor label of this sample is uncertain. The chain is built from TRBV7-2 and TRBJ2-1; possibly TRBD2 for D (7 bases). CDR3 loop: CASSLAGGQGNEQFF. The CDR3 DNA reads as TGTGCCAGCAGCTTAGCGGGGGGGCAGGGTAATGAGCAGTTCTTC.